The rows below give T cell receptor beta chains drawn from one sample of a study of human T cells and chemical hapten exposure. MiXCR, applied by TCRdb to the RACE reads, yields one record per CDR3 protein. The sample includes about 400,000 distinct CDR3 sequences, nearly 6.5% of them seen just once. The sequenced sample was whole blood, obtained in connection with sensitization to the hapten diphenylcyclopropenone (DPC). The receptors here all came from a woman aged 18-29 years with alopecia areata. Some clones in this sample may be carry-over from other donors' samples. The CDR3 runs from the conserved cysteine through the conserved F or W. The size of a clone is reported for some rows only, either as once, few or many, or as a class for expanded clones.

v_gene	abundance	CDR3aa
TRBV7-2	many	CASSEPGGGSSYEQYF
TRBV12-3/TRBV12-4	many	CASSQWEGTEAFF
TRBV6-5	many	CASSRRGTEAFF
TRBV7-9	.	CASSSGLAGMFEQFF
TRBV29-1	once	CSGTGTGEMEQYF
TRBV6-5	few	CASRDRVNPYNSPLHF
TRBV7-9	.	CASSPRQGAGQPQHF
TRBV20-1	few	CSASMTGYGAFF
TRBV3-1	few	CASSQGVPGNNEQFF
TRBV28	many	CASSFPGQGALNTQYF
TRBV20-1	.	CSATFGGGTDTQYF
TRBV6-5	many	CASRGPGQGRSEQYF
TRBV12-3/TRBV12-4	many	CASSFQGTGTEAFF
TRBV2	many	CASSAPRGHQPQHF